This entry describes one T cell receptor (beta chain). Its antigen is still unknown. This entry is derived from a study of cytotoxic CD8 clonotypes in ibrutinib-treated CLL. Overall study context: Sequenced samples delivered averages of 255,043 productive templates and some 93,000 productive rearrangements.

Method: immunoSEQ multiplex PCR; TCRdb's copy keeps in-frame clones and lacks some. The sample holds approximately 150,000 clones, 84% seen once. CDR1 and CDR2 (germline): SGHAT, FQDESV (reference sequence). Between the trimmed V and J ends, which lost 5 bases and 1 base, there was a span of 12 bases. The CDR3 runs to 15 residues. PBMCs were cryopreserved, and about 1.8 micrograms of genomic DNA from them went into TCR beta libraries. General study findings and limits: On treatment, the uncommon public clonotypes contracted or remained stable. Collection times varied between progressing and sustained-remission patients.

This chain links TRBV11-1 with TRBJ2-1; no clear D gene. This specimen consisted of PBMCs, obtained after 24 months of ibrutinib treatment. This receptor was taken from a human donor with chronic lymphocytic leukemia. The DNA of the CDR3 is TGTGCCAGCAGCCCAAGTCGGTGGTCCTACAATGAGCAGTTCTTC. Protein: CASSPSRWSYNEQFF.